This T cell receptor (beta chain) originates from a study of cytomegalovirus exposure and HLA in healthy donors. The overall study: Findings of an earlier analysis included some 120 million unique TCR beta sequences from 170 million or so T cells.

Study findings and constraints: Common viral pathogens (according to a later analysis) appeared linked to several of the most significant clusters. Equally common other TCR beta chains were less clonally expanded than HLA-associated ones, a later analysis found.

This clone was recorded a few times. Antigen specificity is unknown. The PCR had 60 Vbeta and 13 Jbeta primers. Assay: immunoSEQ multiplex PCR; the TCRdb copy retains only in-frame clones and omits some. The sample shows about 200,000 clones, 82% of them seen only once. With 3 bases clipped from V and 5 bases from J, the junction kept 8 bases outside the gene matches. Germline lookup yields CDR1 MNHEY and CDR2 SMNVEV (reference sequence). The CDR3 totals 16 residues. Material for sequencing was PBMCs. V gene TRBV27 combines with J gene TRBJ2-5; TRBD2 aligns across 11 bases. The receptor was isolated from a middle-aged woman in good health and CMV-seronegative. CDR3 sequence (DNA): TGTGCCAGCAGTTTGTCCAAACTAGCGGGAGTGGAGACCCAGTACTTC. Encoded protein: CASSLSKLAGVETQYF.